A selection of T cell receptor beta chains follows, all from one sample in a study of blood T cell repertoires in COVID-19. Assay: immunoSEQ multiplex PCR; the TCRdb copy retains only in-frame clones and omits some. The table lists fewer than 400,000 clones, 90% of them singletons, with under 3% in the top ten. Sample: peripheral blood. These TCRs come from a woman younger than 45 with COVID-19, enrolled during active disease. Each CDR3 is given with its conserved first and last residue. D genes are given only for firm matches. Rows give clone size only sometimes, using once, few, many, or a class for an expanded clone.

cdr3_nt: TGTGCCAGCGAGCGGAGCGGTAGCACAGATACGCAGTATTTT
cdr3_aa: CASERSGSTDTQYF
d_call: -
clone_size: -
v_call: TRBV6-5
j_call: TRBJ2-3

cdr3_nt: TGTGCCAGTAGTATCCGATATAGGGGACAGGGGACTATTGGGAACTATGGCTACACCTTC
cdr3_aa: CASSIRYRGQGTIGNYGYTF
d_call: TRBD1
clone_size: once
v_call: TRBV19
j_call: TRBJ1-2

cdr3_nt: TGTGCCAGCAGTCTTCAAGCGATGACTAGCGGGAGAGGGAATGAGCAGTTCTTC
cdr3_aa: CASSLQAMTSGRGNEQFF
d_call: TRBD2
clone_size: -
v_call: TRBV28
j_call: TRBJ2-1

cdr3_nt: TGTGCCACCAGCGGGGGACAGGCGAATAATGAAAAACTGTTTTTT
cdr3_aa: CATSGGQANNEKLFF
d_call: TRBD1
clone_size: -
v_call: TRBV15
j_call: TRBJ1-4

cdr3_nt: TGTGCCAGTAGTATAGGGGGGCGACACAATCAGCCCCAGCATTTT
cdr3_aa: CASSIGGRHNQPQHF
d_call: -
clone_size: -
v_call: TRBV19
j_call: TRBJ1-5

cdr3_nt: TGTGCCTGGAGTGTACCGGACAGGGAGGCCGGGGAGCTGTTTTTT
cdr3_aa: CAWSVPDREAGELFF
d_call: TRBD1
clone_size: few
v_call: TRBV30
j_call: TRBJ2-2

cdr3_nt: TGCAGCGTTGATTCGCGGCTCACCGGGGAGCTGTTTTTT
cdr3_aa: CSVDSRLTGELFF
d_call: -
clone_size: -
v_call: TRBV29-1
j_call: TRBJ2-2

cdr3_nt: TGTGCCAGCATCTCCAGCTCTGGGGCCAACGTCCTGACTTTC
cdr3_aa: CASISSSGANVLTF
d_call: -
clone_size: -
v_call: TRBV3-1/TRBV3-2
j_call: TRBJ2-6

cdr3_nt: TGTGCCACCAGCAGGGACAGGGGCCTGAGTCAGCCCCAGCATTTT
cdr3_aa: CATSRDRGLSQPQHF
d_call: TRBD1
clone_size: -
v_call: TRBV15
j_call: TRBJ1-5

cdr3_nt: TGCGCCAGCAGCTTGGATCTACCATCTGAAGCTTTCTTT
cdr3_aa: CASSLDLPSEAFF
d_call: -
clone_size: -
v_call: TRBV5-1
j_call: TRBJ1-1

cdr3_nt: TGTGCCTGGAGTGTACAACAGGGCACTGAAGCTTTCTTT
cdr3_aa: CAWSVQQGTEAFF
d_call: -
clone_size: -
v_call: TRBV30
j_call: TRBJ1-1

cdr3_nt: TGCACCTCCCGGGGACTTATGAACACTGAAGCTTTCTTT
cdr3_aa: CTSRGLMNTEAFF
d_call: -
clone_size: -
v_call: TRBV29-1
j_call: TRBJ1-1

cdr3_nt: TGTGCCAGCAGTTACGCGGGACAGAGGTATAATTCACCCCTCCACTTT
cdr3_aa: CASSYAGQRYNSPLHF
d_call: TRBD1
clone_size: few
v_call: TRBV6-6
j_call: TRBJ1-6

cdr3_nt: TGTGCCAGCAGTCGCGGGCCCGGCGGAGAAAAACTGTTTTTT
cdr3_aa: CASSRGPGGEKLFF
d_call: -
clone_size: -
v_call: TRBV11-1
j_call: TRBJ1-4

cdr3_nt: TGCGCCAGCTTTGGGACAGGGGGCCGGGACACTGAAGCTTTCTTT
cdr3_aa: CASFGTGGRDTEAFF
d_call: TRBD1
clone_size: -
v_call: TRBV5-1
j_call: TRBJ1-1

cdr3_nt: TGTGCCAGCAGCCAATCTCGGGCCTTAAGCGGGAGGGCCGGGGAGCAGTACTTC
cdr3_aa: CASSQSRALSGRAGEQYF
d_call: TRBD2
clone_size: -
v_call: TRBV7-2
j_call: TRBJ2-7

cdr3_nt: TGTGCCACCTCCCGACAGGGGAATGGGAACACTGAAGCTTTCTTT
cdr3_aa: CATSRQGNGNTEAFF
d_call: TRBD1
clone_size: -
v_call: TRBV18
j_call: TRBJ1-1

cdr3_nt: TGTGCCAGCAGTTTCTGGAACACTGAAGCTTTCTTT
cdr3_aa: CASSFWNTEAFF
d_call: -
clone_size: -
v_call: TRBV12-3/TRBV12-4
j_call: TRBJ1-1

cdr3_nt: TGTGCCAGCAGCTTGGATTCGGCCAGGTCCTATGGCTACACCTTC
cdr3_aa: CASSLDSARSYGYTF
d_call: -
clone_size: -
v_call: TRBV5-6
j_call: TRBJ1-2

cdr3_nt: TGTGCCAGCAGCCCAAAACCTGGGACATCGAACACTGAAGCTTTCTTT
cdr3_aa: CASSPKPGTSNTEAFF
d_call: -
clone_size: -
v_call: TRBV7-9
j_call: TRBJ1-1

cdr3_nt: TGTGCCAGCAGCTTTCGGAATTCCAGGGATGGCTACACCTTC
cdr3_aa: CASSFRNSRDGYTF
d_call: -
clone_size: -
v_call: TRBV7-2
j_call: TRBJ1-2

cdr3_nt: TGTGCCAGTAGTATTGGCAGGGGCGTTGATGAGCAGTTCTTC
cdr3_aa: CASSIGRGVDEQFF
d_call: -
clone_size: -
v_call: TRBV19
j_call: TRBJ2-1

cdr3_nt: TGTGCCAGCAGTGACGTCACCTTAACCGGTGGCTACACCTTC
cdr3_aa: CASSDVTLTGGYTF
d_call: -
clone_size: many
v_call: TRBV6-4
j_call: TRBJ1-2

cdr3_nt: TGTGCCAGCAGCACATCCGGGACAGGAAACTATGGCTACACCTTC
cdr3_aa: CASSTSGTGNYGYTF
d_call: TRBD1
clone_size: -
v_call: TRBV5-4
j_call: TRBJ1-2

cdr3_nt: TGTGCCAGCAGACTGACAGAGAATAATGAAAAACTGTTTTTT
cdr3_aa: CASRLTENNEKLFF
d_call: -
clone_size: once
v_call: TRBV16
j_call: TRBJ1-4

cdr3_nt: TGTGCCAGCTCACCACCGACCGGGAGGAACACCGGGGAGCTGTTTTTT
cdr3_aa: CASSPPTGRNTGELFF
d_call: -
clone_size: -
v_call: TRBV18
j_call: TRBJ2-2

cdr3_nt: TGTGCCAGCAGCCAAGAAGTAGACAGCCTATTTGAAGCTTTCTTT
cdr3_aa: CASSQEVDSLFEAFF
d_call: -
clone_size: -
v_call: TRBV3-1/TRBV3-2
j_call: TRBJ1-1

cdr3_nt: TGTGCCAGCAGTGATAACAGCTATGGCTACACCTTC
cdr3_aa: CASSDNSYGYTF
d_call: -
clone_size: -
v_call: TRBV6-1
j_call: TRBJ1-2

cdr3_nt: TGCGCCAGCATAAGGGGGCATGGGAGCAATCAGCCCCAGCATTTT
cdr3_aa: CASIRGHGSNQPQHF
d_call: TRBD1
clone_size: -
v_call: TRBV10-1
j_call: TRBJ1-5

cdr3_nt: TGTGCCAGCAGTGGATGGGACAGGGGGCGGGAGACCCAGTACTTC
cdr3_aa: CASSGWDRGRETQYF
d_call: TRBD1
clone_size: few
v_call: TRBV27
j_call: TRBJ2-5

cdr3_nt: TGTGCCAGCAGACGAGACAGGACCGGGTATTCACCCCTCCACTTT
cdr3_aa: CASRRDRTGYSPLHF
d_call: -
clone_size: -
v_call: TRBV5-8
j_call: TRBJ1-6

cdr3_nt: TGTGCCAGCAGTTTTAGGACTAGCGGGACCGGGGAGCTGTTTTTT
cdr3_aa: CASSFRTSGTGELFF
d_call: TRBD2
clone_size: -
v_call: TRBV27
j_call: TRBJ2-2

cdr3_nt: TGTGCCAGCAGTTTTCCATACAAGCAGTTCTTC
cdr3_aa: CASSFPYKQFF
d_call: -
clone_size: -
v_call: TRBV6-5
j_call: TRBJ2-1

cdr3_nt: TGTGCCAGCAGCTCAATGGGACTAGCGGGAGACGAGCAGTACTTC
cdr3_aa: CASSSMGLAGDEQYF
d_call: TRBD2
clone_size: -
v_call: TRBV5-4
j_call: TRBJ2-7

cdr3_nt: TGTGCCAGCAGTGACTCCCCTCTAGCGGGAGTTTACAATGAGCAGTTCTTC
cdr3_aa: CASSDSPLAGVYNEQFF
d_call: TRBD2
clone_size: -
v_call: TRBV6-4
j_call: TRBJ2-1

cdr3_nt: TGTGCCAGCAGCCCCGACCCGGGACAGACCTACGAGCAGTACTTC
cdr3_aa: CASSPDPGQTYEQYF
d_call: TRBD1
clone_size: -
v_call: TRBV5-4
j_call: TRBJ2-7

cdr3_nt: TGTGCCAGCAGCTTAGTGGCCGACCTAGAGCCCCAGCATTTT
cdr3_aa: CASSLVADLEPQHF
d_call: -
clone_size: once
v_call: TRBV7-2
j_call: TRBJ1-5

cdr3_nt: TGTGCCAGCAGTTTCCAGTCCTATGGCTACACCTTC
cdr3_aa: CASSFQSYGYTF
d_call: -
clone_size: -
v_call: TRBV28
j_call: TRBJ1-2

cdr3_nt: TGTGCCAGCAGCTCTGGAGGAGGGAGCAATCAGCCCCAGCATTTT
cdr3_aa: CASSSGGGSNQPQHF
d_call: -
clone_size: -
v_call: TRBV7-2
j_call: TRBJ1-5

cdr3_nt: TGTGCCAGCAGCAAGGTACTAGCGGGATTAGTTGAGCAGTACTTC
cdr3_aa: CASSKVLAGLVEQYF
d_call: TRBD2
clone_size: -
v_call: TRBV5-4
j_call: TRBJ2-7

cdr3_nt: TGTGCCAGCAGGACCGGACAGGGCGGCAACTATGGCTACACCTTC
cdr3_aa: CASRTGQGGNYGYTF
d_call: TRBD1
clone_size: once
v_call: TRBV6-5
j_call: TRBJ1-2

cdr3_nt: TGTGCCAGCAGCTTCGGGACTAGCGGCTACGAGCAGTACTTC
cdr3_aa: CASSFGTSGYEQYF
d_call: TRBD2
clone_size: -
v_call: TRBV7-2
j_call: TRBJ2-7

cdr3_nt: TGCAGCGTTGAAGCGGGAGGGATTGAGACCCAGTACTTC
cdr3_aa: CSVEAGGIETQYF
d_call: TRBD2
clone_size: -
v_call: TRBV29-1
j_call: TRBJ2-5

cdr3_nt: TGTGCCAGCAGTGCGCGGGAGCCGTCAACTAATGAAAAACTGTTTTTT
cdr3_aa: CASSAREPSTNEKLFF
d_call: -
clone_size: once
v_call: TRBV2
j_call: TRBJ1-4

cdr3_nt: TGCGCCAGCAGCTTGACGGCTAGCGGCACCTACAATGAGCAGTTCTTC
cdr3_aa: CASSLTASGTYNEQFF
d_call: TRBD2
clone_size: -
v_call: TRBV5-1
j_call: TRBJ2-1

cdr3_nt: TGTGCCACCAGTGATGAGGAGACCCAGTACTTC
cdr3_aa: CATSDEETQYF
d_call: -
clone_size: -
v_call: TRBV24-1
j_call: TRBJ2-5

cdr3_nt: TGTGCCAGTAGTATAGATCTTGCGGCAGGGGGCAACAATCAGCCCCAGCATTTT
cdr3_aa: CASSIDLAAGGNNQPQHF
d_call: TRBD1
clone_size: -
v_call: TRBV19
j_call: TRBJ1-5

cdr3_nt: TGTGCCAGCTCACTTACAGGAAAGGGCTACGAGCAGTACTTC
cdr3_aa: CASSLTGKGYEQYF
d_call: -
clone_size: -
v_call: TRBV18
j_call: TRBJ2-7

cdr3_nt: TGCGCCAGCAGTGGGGACAGGGGTACAGATACGCAGTATTTT
cdr3_aa: CASSGDRGTDTQYF
d_call: TRBD1
clone_size: -
v_call: TRBV10-1
j_call: TRBJ2-3

cdr3_nt: TGCAGCGTCGGGACTGGCAATCAGCCCCAGCATTTT
cdr3_aa: CSVGTGNQPQHF
d_call: -
clone_size: -
v_call: TRBV29-1
j_call: TRBJ1-5

cdr3_nt: TGTGCCAGCAGACTAGCGGGAGGCGCCTACAATGAGCAGTTCTTC
cdr3_aa: CASRLAGGAYNEQFF
d_call: TRBD2
clone_size: -
v_call: TRBV28
j_call: TRBJ2-1

cdr3_nt: TGTGCCAGCAGTGAGTCTCTGACTTCCTACAATGAGCAGTTCTTC
cdr3_aa: CASSESLTSYNEQFF
d_call: -
clone_size: -
v_call: TRBV2
j_call: TRBJ2-1

cdr3_nt: TGTGCCAGCACGCTAGCGGGTCTCTCTGGGGCCAACGTCCTGACTTTC
cdr3_aa: CASTLAGLSGANVLTF
d_call: TRBD2
clone_size: -
v_call: TRBV11-2
j_call: TRBJ2-6

cdr3_nt: TGTGCCAGCAGTTTGTCGAGCCTAGTCGCCTACAATGAGCAGTTCTTC
cdr3_aa: CASSLSSLVAYNEQFF
d_call: -
clone_size: -
v_call: TRBV2
j_call: TRBJ2-1

cdr3_nt: TGTGCCAGCAGTTACTCCGGGTCAGGGGGTAACTATGGCTACACCTTC
cdr3_aa: CASSYSGSGGNYGYTF
d_call: TRBD1
clone_size: -
v_call: TRBV6-6
j_call: TRBJ1-2

cdr3_nt: TGTGCCAGCAGCTGGACTAGCGGATCGTACCAAGAGACCCAGTACTTC
cdr3_aa: CASSWTSGSYQETQYF
d_call: TRBD2
clone_size: -
v_call: TRBV7-2
j_call: TRBJ2-5